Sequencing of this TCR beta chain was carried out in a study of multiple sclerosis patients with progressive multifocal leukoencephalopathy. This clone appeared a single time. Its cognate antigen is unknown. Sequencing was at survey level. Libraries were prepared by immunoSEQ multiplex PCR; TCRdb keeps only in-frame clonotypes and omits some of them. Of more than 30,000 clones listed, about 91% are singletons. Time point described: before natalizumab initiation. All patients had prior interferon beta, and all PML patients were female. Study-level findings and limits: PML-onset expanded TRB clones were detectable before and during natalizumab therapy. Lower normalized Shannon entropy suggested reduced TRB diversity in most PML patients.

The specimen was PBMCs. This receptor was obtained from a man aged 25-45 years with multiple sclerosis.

The CDR3 sequence: CASNLAGGSDTQYF. The CDR3 DNA follows: TGTGCCAGCAACTTAGCGGGAGGGTCAGATACGCAGTATTTT. This sequence joins TRBV28 and TRBJ2-3; 11 nucleotides agree with TRBD2. The CDR3 loop spans 14 amino acids. Germline V gene sequence: CDR1 MDHEN, CDR2 SYDVKM. Germline trimming cut 7 bases from V and 4 bases from J; bases unmatched to any gene: 4.